This T cell receptor (beta chain) is from a study of cytomegalovirus exposure and HLA in healthy donors. The CDR3 extends over 14 amino acids. Trimming stripped 3 bases from V and 5 bases from J, with 11 bases between. Germline V CDR1 and CDR2: MDHEN, SYDVKM. Here immunoSEQ multiplex PCR was the method, and the copy in TCRdb shows in-frame clones only, minus some. The table has approximately 76,000 clones, less than 95% seen once; the top ten hold 2.5% to 3.5%. This TCR was sampled from a woman under 30 in good health and CMV-seropositive. Sequenced input: PBMCs. The J gene is TRBJ2-1, the V gene TRBV28, with a weak D call TRBD2 (6 bases). The CDR3 loop is CASSFGGEDNEQFF. The DNA for the CDR3 is TGTGCCAGCAGTTTCGGGGGTGAAGACAATGAGCAGTTCTTC.